A single sample gave rise to the 24 T cell receptor beta chains below, sequenced in a study of blood T cell repertoires in COVID-19 (dated by TCRdb to about 2020). Library construction relied on the immunoSEQ multiplex PCR assay. As stored in TCRdb, this immuneACCESS dataset retains in-frame rearrangements with V and J assigned. A fraction of the clones does not appear; measured against another copy, unresolved V genes explain less than half of the discrepancy, and the remainder lacks a known reason. This sample is represented by about 240,000 clones; about 85% of them were singletons. The ten largest clones add up to roughly 7% of the sample. Specimen: peripheral blood. Source of these receptors: a man aged 55 to 70 who had recovered from COVID-19.

This clone appeared a few times. The chain combines TRBV15 with TRBJ2-3; 7 bases fit TRBD1. V lost 0 bases and J lost 4; bases outside the gene matches: 7. The CDR3 has 16 amino acids. Germline V gene data show CDR1 as LNHNV and CDR2 as YYDKDF (reference sequence). In nucleotides, the CDR3 is TGTGCCACCAGCAGAGATGGCAGGGGGAGCCCAGATACGCAGTATTTT. It yields the protein CATSRDGRGSPDTQYF.

The chain carries TRBV6-2 or TRBV6-3 and TRBJ1-1; D is unresolved. The CDR3 covers 15 residues. V was shortened by 6 bases and J by 3 bases, with 17 bases between the two germline ends. Germline CDR1 MNHEY, CDR2 SVGEGT. CDR3 sequence (DNA): TGTGCCAGCAGCTCTCACATGGGAGGAGACACTGAAGCTTTCTTT. The encoded protein is CASSSHMGGDTEAFF.

The chain combines TRBV6-5 with TRBJ2-3, with D tentatively TRBD1 (5 bases). V lost 6 bases, J lost 3 bases, and 13 bases lay in between. Germline V gene sequence: CDR1 MNHEY, CDR2 SVGAGI. The CDR3 is made up of 14 amino acids. The CDR3 is CASRDSRVTDTQYF. As DNA, the CDR3 is TGTGCCAGCAGAGACAGCCGTGTGACAGATACGCAGTATTTT.

This chain connects TRBV5-6 to TRBJ2-4; the D gene is possibly TRBD1 (6 bases). Trimming removed 1 base from V and 0 bases from J, with 17 bases in between. The CDR3 sequence is 18 residues long. Germline lookup yields CDR1 SGHDT and CDR2 YYEEEE. The CDR3 nucleotides are TGTGCCAGCAGCTTGATGGGGGCCTTTAGTTTAGCCAAAAACATTCAGTACTTC. It translates to CASSLMGAFSLAKNIQYF.

This chain connects TRBV24-1 to TRBJ2-6, with 11 positions matching TRBD1. The germline V gene has CDR1 KGHDR and CDR2 SFDVKD. V lost 4 bases to trimming and J lost 2 bases; unmatched junction nucleotides: 6. The CDR3 is made up of 18 amino acids. The CDR3 coding sequence is TGTGCCACCAGTGACCCCGGACAGGGGGCCGCTGGGGCCAACGTCCTGACTTTC. Translation: CATSDPGQGAAGANVLTF.

This clone was found once. The V and J genes are TRBV7-2 and TRBJ2-5, with a weak D call TRBD2 (5 bases). V lost 11 bases and J 4 bases, leaving 20 bases between the germline ends. The CDR3 has 14 residues. CDR1 and CDR2 (germline): SGHTA, FQGNSA. The CDR3 nucleotides are TGTGCCGGCGAACTAGGATTCGGTGGAGAGACCCAGTACTTC. Its translation is CAGELGFGGETQYF.

This chain links TRBV6-5 with TRBJ2-7, with D perhaps TRBD1 (6 bases). Germline V lookup: CDR1 MNHEY, CDR2 SVGAGI. The CDR3 runs to 13 residues. Between the trimmed V and J ends, which lost 1 base and 4 bases, there was a span of 8 bases. CDR3 region: CASSYWQGYEQYF. Written as DNA, the CDR3 is TGTGCCAGCAGTTACTGGCAGGGGTACGAGCAGTACTTC.

The genes are TRBV7-2 and TRBJ1-2; TRBD1 matches at 7 bases. The CDR3 is 14 residues long. The germline V gene has CDR1 SGHTA and CDR2 FQGNSA. Trimming removed 8 bases from V and 8 bases from J; junction bases left unmatched: 14. CDR3 sequence: CASGTRGRGNGYTF. The DNA of the CDR3 is TGTGCCAGCGGAACCCGGGGCAGGGGGAACGGCTACACCTTC.

This chain joins TRBV30 and TRBJ1-6; D not resolved. The CDR3 has 14 residues. Germline CDR1 reads GTSNPN; CDR2 reads SVGIG (reference sequence). V was cut by 0 bases and J by 8 bases, with 11 bases left in between. The chain's CDR3 is CAWSVVLPDSPLHF. DNA for the CDR3: TGTGCCTGGAGTGTCGTACTTCCGGATTCACCCCTCCACTTT.

The rearrangement links TRBV27 to TRBJ1-6; 8 bases line up with TRBD1. The CDR3 covers 15 residues. Germline CDR1 reads MNHEY; CDR2 reads SMNVEV (reference sequence). V was clipped by 5 bases and J by 6 bases; unmatched bases: 6. The CDR3 DNA reads as TGTGCCAGCAGTCTCAAGACAGGGGCTAATTCACCCCTCCACTTT. It yields the protein CASSLKTGANSPLHF.

Note on this clone: This sample includes further DNA sequences coding for the same CDR3. The chain has TRBV19 and TRBJ1-1, with D maybe TRBD1 (6 bases). The length of the CDR3 is 16 residues. CDR1 is LNHDA and CDR2 is SQIVND in the germline V gene (reference sequence). The germline V and J ends were trimmed by 5 bases and 0 bases, with 16 bases remaining between them. The CDR3 sequence is CASSPGWGRVNTEAFF. The CDR3 bases are TGTGCCAGTAGTCCGGGATGGGGGCGAGTGAACACTGAAGCTTTCTTT.

The chain recombines TRBV27 with TRBJ2-1; a possible D gene is TRBD1 (6 bases). V was pared by 2 bases and J by 2 bases, with 13 bases between. Germline V gene lookup returns CDR1 MNHEY and CDR2 SMNVEV (reference sequence). This CDR3 has 16 residues. The CDR3 reads CASSLNSGQPYNEQFF. CDR3 in DNA: TGTGCCAGCAGTTTAAACTCTGGACAGCCCTACAATGAGCAGTTCTTC.

V and J are TRBV5-1 and TRBJ1-5, with D possibly being TRBD1 (5 bases). The ends were cut back, 0 bases at V and 4 bases at J, with 14 bases in the middle. The CDR3 covers 16 residues. CDR1 is SGHRS and CDR2 is YFSETQ in the germline V gene. The CDR3 sequence is CASSLAPGGGNQPQHF. CDR3 nucleotides: TGCGCCAGCAGCTTGGCCCCGGGGGGTGGAAATCAGCCCCAGCATTTT.

The chain employs TRBV7-6 and TRBJ2-2; a possible D gene is TRBD2 (6 bases). CDR3 length equals 15 residues. Per the germline V gene, CDR1 is SGHVS and CDR2 is FNYEAQ. Deletions cut 5 bases from V and 0 bases from J, with 10 bases between. CDR3 DNA: TGTGCCAGCAGCCCTAGCGTTTCGAACACCGGGGAGCTGTTTTTT. Amino acid sequence: CASSPSVSNTGELFF.

The chain uses TRBV6-5 and TRBJ1-1; no clear D. The CDR3 spans 11 residues. V was pared by 7 bases and J by 4 bases, with 7 bases between. Germline loops: CDR1 MNHEY, CDR2 SVGAGI. The CDR3 here is CASMRGTEAFF. DNA for the CDR3: TGTGCCAGCATGCGGGGCACTGAAGCTTTCTTT.

The gene calls are TRBV7-9 and TRBJ1-5, with D maybe TRBD1 (6 bases). The CDR3 consists of 14 residues. V shed 10 bases and J shed 3 bases, with 16 bases lying between them. Germline-derived CDR1 and CDR2 are SEHNR and FQNEAQ (reference sequence). CDR3 in amino acids: CATQVGGDNQPQHF. CDR3 nucleotide sequence: TGTGCCACCCAGGTAGGGGGTGACAATCAGCCCCAGCATTTT.

For the CDR3, the DNA is TGTGCCAGCCGGCAGGAAATTAATCAGCCCCAGCATTTT. It is translated as CASRQEINQPQHF. The chain couples TRBV2 to TRBJ1-5, with D hard to call. Germline V gene lookup returns CDR1 SNHLY and CDR2 FYNNEI. The CDR3 sequence is 13 residues long. V gave up 8 bases and J gave up 4 bases, with 12 bases separating them.

This chain joins TRBV4-1 and TRBJ2-2; D might be TRBD1 (6 bases). The ends were cut back, 3 bases at V and 3 bases at J, with 17 bases in the middle. CDR1 and CDR2 (germline): MGHRA, YSYEKL. The CDR3 runs 17 residues. The CDR3 here is CASSQKSRDKYTGELFF. The CDR3 DNA is TGCGCCAGCAGCCAGAAAAGTAGGGACAAATACACCGGGGAGCTGTTTTTT.

V is TRBV5-1 and J is TRBJ1-6; D might be TRBD1 (5 bases). The CDR3 spans 16 residues. V lost 4 bases and J 0 bases, leaving 11 bases between the germline ends. Germline lookup yields CDR1 SGHRS and CDR2 YFSETQ. CDR3 residues: CASSPQADSYNSPLHF. The CDR3, as DNA: TGCGCCAGCAGCCCACAGGCCGACTCCTATAATTCACCCCTCCACTTT.

In this sample, this clone turned up once. The rearrangement uses TRBV28 and TRBJ1-1; maybe TRBD1 (6 bases). The CDR3 runs 14 residues. V was pared by 5 bases and J by 0 bases, with 10 bases between. Germline values: CDR1 MDHEN, CDR2 SYDVKM. The CDR3 bases are TGTGCCAGCAGTATTACAGGGATGAACACTGAAGCTTTCTTT. Its translation: CASSITGMNTEAFF.

The rearrangement joins TRBV2 to TRBJ1-1; weak D call: TRBD1 (5 bases). The ends were cut back, 4 bases at V and 1 base at J, with 7 bases in the middle. In germline, CDR1 is SNHLY, CDR2 FYNNEI. The length of the CDR3 is 13 residues. This CDR3 is CASSGQPNTEAFF. For the CDR3, the DNA is TGTGCCAGCAGTGGACAGCCGAACACTGAAGCTTTCTTT.

The V and J genes are TRBV5-1 and TRBJ1-4; D not certain. Germline V CDR1 and CDR2: SGHRS, YFSETQ. This CDR3 has 15 amino acids. V lost 2 bases and J 7 bases, leaving 15 bases between the germline ends. CDR3: CASSLSGLLSEKLFF. The CDR3 DNA is TGCGCCAGCAGCTTAAGCGGCCTATTGAGTGAAAAACTGTTTTTT.

The V call is TRBV6-5, the J call TRBJ1-1; weak D call: TRBD1 (6 bases). From germline, CDR1 is MNHEY and CDR2 SVGAGI. V lost 2 bases, J lost 3 bases, and 13 bases lay in between. The CDR3 is made up of 15 amino acids. The CDR3 sequence is CASSYGGAGHTEAFF. CDR3 bases: TGTGCCAGCAGTTACGGGGGGGCCGGGCACACTGAAGCTTTCTTT.

CDR3 in DNA: TGTGCCAGCAGCCAATCTAGCGGGGGCACAGATACGCAGTATTTT. It translates to CASSQSSGGTDTQYF. This chain links TRBV16 with TRBJ2-3; TRBD2 agrees at 8 bases. After removal of 0 bases from V and 1 base from J, the junction contained 0 bases not matched to a gene. Germline V gives CDR1 KGHSY, CDR2 FQNENV. The CDR3 runs 15 residues. Together with reference TRBV16 and TRBJ2-3, the CDR3 gives the full variable domain: GEEVAQTPKHLVRGEGQKAKLYCAPIKGHSYVFWYQQVLKNEFKFLISFQNENVFDETGMPKERFSAKCLPNSPCSLEIQATKLEDSAVYFCASSQSSGGTDTQYFGPGTRLTVL.